The TCR beta chain described here comes from a study of control samples from healthy donors and cancer patients. The protocol was immunoSEQ multiplex PCR, while the TCRdb copy is restricted to in-frame clones and leaves out a portion. Of 95,000 to 130,000 clones detected, roughly nine tenths appear once; the ten largest clones hold about 1.1%. CDR1 KGHSH and CDR2 LQKENI come from the germline V gene. The CDR3 is 15 residues long. Trimming cost V 3 bases and J 1 base, with 13 bases left between them. The rearrangement uses TRBV18 and TRBJ2-7; tentative D call: TRBD1 (6 bases). Sequencing input: PBMCs. The clonotype originates from a woman aged 45-65 years with colorectal cancer. In nucleotides, the CDR3 is TGTGCCAGCTCACCTGGGGGCCTTCAGTCCTACGAGCAGTACTTC. As protein: CASSPGGLQSYEQYF.